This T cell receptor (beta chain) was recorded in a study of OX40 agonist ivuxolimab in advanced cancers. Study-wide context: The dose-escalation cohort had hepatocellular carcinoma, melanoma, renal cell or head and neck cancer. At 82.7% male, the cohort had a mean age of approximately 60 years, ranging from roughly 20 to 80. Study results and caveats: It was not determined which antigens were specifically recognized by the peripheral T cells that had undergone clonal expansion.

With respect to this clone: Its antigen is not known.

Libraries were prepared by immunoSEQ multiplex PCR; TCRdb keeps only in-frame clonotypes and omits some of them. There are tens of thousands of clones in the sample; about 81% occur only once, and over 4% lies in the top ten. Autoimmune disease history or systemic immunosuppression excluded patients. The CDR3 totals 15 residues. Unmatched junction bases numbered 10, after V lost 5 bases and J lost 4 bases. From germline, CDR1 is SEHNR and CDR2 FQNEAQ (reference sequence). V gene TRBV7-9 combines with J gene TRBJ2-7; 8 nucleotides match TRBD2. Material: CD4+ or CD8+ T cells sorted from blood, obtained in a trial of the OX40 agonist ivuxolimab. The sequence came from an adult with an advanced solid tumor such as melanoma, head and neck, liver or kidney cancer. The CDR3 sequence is CASSQEGTRGYEQYF. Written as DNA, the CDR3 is TGTGCCAGCAGCCAAGAAGGGACTAGGGGTTACGAGCAGTACTTC.